The 23 T cell receptor beta chains presented below share a single source sample, sequenced in a study of T cell responses to AZD1222 COVID-19 vaccine. Method: immunoSEQ multiplex PCR; TCRdb's copy keeps in-frame clones and lacks some. The table shows roughly 100,000 clones, with 86% occurring only once. The sample here was peripheral blood, taken on day 0 of AZD1222 vaccination. Source of these receptors: an adult in good health.

This clone is a singleton in its sample. This chain uses TRBV4-1 with TRBJ1-6; D is perhaps TRBD1 (5 bases). V was shortened by 1 base and J by 8 bases, with 15 bases between the two germline ends. The CDR3 is made up of 16 amino acids. CDR1 MGHRA and CDR2 YSYEKL come from the germline V gene. The CDR3 region is CASSQAGTGVDSPLHF. CDR3 bases: TGCGCCAGCAGCCAAGCCGGGACGGGAGTCGATTCACCCCTCCACTTT.

The chain carries TRBV7-9 and TRBJ1-1; D ambiguous. Trimming stripped 2 bases from V and 8 bases from J, with 9 bases between. The CDR3 is 12 residues long. Germline-derived CDR1 and CDR2 are SEHNR and FQNEAQ (reference sequence). DNA for the CDR3: TGTGCCAGCAGCTTAAATGTCGGGGAAGCTTTCTTT. Amino acids: CASSLNVGEAFF.

This rearrangement joins TRBV6-5 to TRBJ2-7; D perhaps matches TRBD2 (5 bases). Trimming stripped 4 bases from V and 3 bases from J, with 13 bases between. The CDR3 totals 14 residues. CDR1 MNHEY and CDR2 SVGAGI come from the germline V gene. In nucleotides, the CDR3 is TGTGCCAGCAGTTCTGGGCAGAGGGACTACGAGCAGTACTTC. Amino acid sequence: CASSSGQRDYEQYF.

This rearrangement joins TRBV6-1 to TRBJ2-7; D unclear. The CDR3 sequence is 12 residues long. The germline gives CDR1 MNHNS, CDR2 SASEGT. Trimming stripped 3 bases from V and 2 bases from J, with 5 bases between. In nucleotides, the CDR3 is TGTGCCAGCAGTGAGGGGACCTACGAGCAGTACTTC. Translation: CASSEGTYEQYF.

This chain joins TRBV4-3 and TRBJ1-1; a possible D gene is TRBD1 (5 bases). The ends were cut back, 0 bases at V and 7 bases at J, with 12 bases in the middle. CDR1 LGHNA and CDR2 YSLEER come from the germline V gene. The CDR3 consists of 14 residues. The CDR3 nucleotides are TGCGCCAGCAGCCAAGATAGGGGCCAGGGTGAAGCTTTCTTT. Translated, it gives CASSQDRGQGEAFF.

V gene TRBV11-2 combines with J gene TRBJ2-6; 7 bases fit TRBD2. V was pared by 4 bases and J by 0 bases, with 9 bases of the junction left unmatched. Germline loops: CDR1 SGHAT, CDR2 FQNNGV. This CDR3 contains 18 residues. The CDR3 coding sequence is TGTGCCAGCAGCTCCCTAGGAGCGGGGATCTCTGGGGCCAACGTCCTGACTTTC. It specifies CASSSLGAGISGANVLTF.

The rearrangement uses TRBV7-3 and TRBJ2-1; 9 bases agree with TRBD2. This CDR3 is 17 amino acids long. The germline gives CDR1 SGHTA, CDR2 FQGTGA. J lost 5 bases, V lost 4 bases, and 12 bases had no gene match. The CDR3 DNA follows: TGTGCCAGCAGCTACGTAATAGGGCTAGCGGGGAACAATGAGCAGTTCTTC. Amino acids: CASSYVIGLAGNNEQFF.

V is TRBV25-1 and J is TRBJ1-1; a possible D gene is TRBD1 (5 bases). The V end lost 7 bases, the J end lost 5 bases, and 17 bases lay between the germline ends. The germline CDR1 and CDR2 sequences are MGHDK and SYGVNS. CDR3 length equals 14 residues. Here the CDR3 reads CASIGFGGKTEAFF. The CDR3 DNA follows: TGTGCCAGCATCGGCTTTGGGGGAAAAACTGAAGCTTTCTTT.

The CDR3, as DNA: TGCGCCAGCACCCCCCGGGGGGGGGACTATGGCTACACCTTC. Residues: CASTPRGGDYGYTF. The chain links TRBV5-1 to TRBJ1-2; a possible D gene is TRBD1 (5 bases). Germline CDR1 is SGHRS and CDR2 is YFSETQ. There are 14 residues in the CDR3. Trimming left V 6 bases short and J 3 bases short, with 15 bases between.

Points on this clone: Different DNA sequences within this sample yield the same CDR3. The chain links TRBV7-2 to TRBJ2-1, with 7 positions matching TRBD2. J lost 4 bases, V lost 5 bases, and 11 bases had no gene match. Germline V gene lookup returns CDR1 SGHTA and CDR2 FQGNSA. This CDR3 region has 16 residues. The CDR3 is CASSPKVAGLYNEQFF. The DNA of the CDR3 is TGTGCCAGCAGCCCCAAGGTAGCGGGCCTGTACAATGAGCAGTTCTTC.

V gene TRBV27 combines with J gene TRBJ2-7; perhaps TRBD1 as D (6 bases). V lost 5 bases, J lost 3 bases, and 17 bases lay in between. This CDR3 spans 15 amino acids. Germline V gene lookup returns CDR1 MNHEY and CDR2 SMNVEV (reference sequence). CDR3 bases: TGTGCCAGCAGTGGGGGACACCTCCTAATCTACGAGCAGTACTTC. Translated: CASSGGHLLIYEQYF.

V is TRBV6-5 and J is TRBJ1-1; D not resolved. Germline CDR1 MNHEY, CDR2 SVGAGI. Trimming cost V 10 bases and J 10 bases, with 16 bases left between them. The CDR3 consists of 11 residues. The CDR3 reads CATGLLDAAFF. In DNA form, the CDR3 reads TGTGCCACCGGTCTCCTCGATGCAGCTTTCTTT.

This sequence joins TRBV6-1 and TRBJ1-2, with D uncertain. The CDR3 has 12 residues. V shed 3 bases and J shed 1 base, with 3 bases lying between them. Looked up from germline, CDR1 is MNHNS and CDR2 is SASEGT. Written as DNA, the CDR3 is TGTGCCAGCAGTGACGGTAACTATGGCTACACCTTC. It yields the protein CASSDGNYGYTF.

This chain joins TRBV27 and TRBJ2-7; D uncertain. The CDR3 is made up of 12 amino acids. With 1 base removed from V and 3 bases from J, the gap between germline ends came to 4 bases. Germline V CDR1 and CDR2: MNHEY, SMNVEV (reference sequence). CDR3 nucleotide sequence: TGTGCCAGCAGTTTATACGGCTACGAGCAGTACTTC. Protein sequence: CASSLYGYEQYF.

The chain joins TRBV11-2 to TRBJ1-3; the D is unclear. This CDR3 spans 16 amino acids. Germline CDR1 is SGHAT and CDR2 is FQNNGV. Trimming removed 1 base from V and 0 bases from J, with 10 bases in between. This CDR3 reads CASSLVPGNSGNTIYF. CDR3 bases: TGTGCCAGCAGCTTAGTACCAGGAAACTCTGGAAACACCATATATTTT.

This chain links TRBV10-2 with TRBJ1-5, with a possible D match to TRBD1 (5 bases). Per germline, CDR1 WSHSY and CDR2 SAAADI. There are 12 residues in the CDR3. Trimming stripped 10 bases from V and 4 bases from J, with 11 bases between. CDR3 bases: TGCGCCACCAGGGAGCGGAATCAGCCCCAGCATTTT. Translated, it gives CATRERNQPQHF.

This chain connects TRBV27 to TRBJ2-7; possibly TRBD2 for D (6 bases). Germline V CDR1 and CDR2: MNHEY, SMNVEV (reference sequence). The CDR3 has 14 amino acids. The V end was cut by 3 bases, the J end by 8 bases, with 17 bases between. The chain's CDR3 is CASSLGGGRVKQYF. The CDR3 nucleotides read TGTGCCAGCAGTTTGGGGGGAGGCCGAGTAAAGCAGTACTTC.

This chain uses TRBV28 with TRBJ1-5; perhaps TRBD1 as D (5 bases). CDR1 is MDHEN, CDR2 SYDVKM, per germline. The CDR3 length is 14 residues. Trimming pared 4 bases from V and 0 bases from J, leaving 7 bases between. CDR3 in amino acids: CASSSTDSNQPQHF. The CDR3 DNA sequence: TGTGCCAGCAGTTCGACAGATAGCAATCAGCCCCAGCATTTT. Full variable domain (outside the CDR3, taken from reference TRBV28 and TRBJ1-5): DVKVTQSSRYLVKRTGEKVFLECVQDMDHENMFWYRQDPGLGLRLIYFSYDVKMKEKGDIPEGYSVSREKKERFSLILESASTNQTSMYLCASSSTDSNQPQHFGDGTRLSIL.

This chain uses TRBV3-1 (or the pseudogene TRBV3-2) with TRBJ2-3; 11 bases are a match to TRBD2. With 1 base clipped from V and 3 bases from J, the junction kept 3 bases outside the gene matches. This CDR3 comprises 16 residues. Germline loops: CDR1 LGHDT, CDR2 YNNKEL (reference sequence). The CDR3 protein is CASSQVAGGMTDTQYF. DNA for the CDR3: TGTGCCAGCAGCCAAGTAGCGGGGGGGATGACAGATACGCAGTATTTT.

V usage is TRBV9 and J usage is TRBJ1-2; D unclear. CDR1 is SGDLS, CDR2 YYNGEE, per germline. V was shortened by 0 bases and J by 0 bases, with 6 bases between the two germline ends. The CDR3 runs 14 residues. In DNA, the CDR3 is TGTGCCAGCAGCGTAGGTGGCTCTAACTATGGCTACACCTTC. Its translation is CASSVGGSNYGYTF.

This clone appeared once. The chain combines TRBV5-1 with TRBJ1-3; unclear D gene. Germline assignment: CDR1 SGHRS and CDR2 YFSETQ. V gave up 0 bases and J gave up 0 bases, with 7 bases separating them. The CDR3 extends over 15 amino acids. The CDR3 spells CASSLGVTSGNTIYF. CDR3 sequence (DNA): TGCGCCAGCAGCTTGGGAGTAACCTCTGGAAACACCATATATTTT.

This chain connects TRBV18 to TRBJ2-5, with 8 bases matching TRBD1. V dropped 5 bases and J dropped 3; count of bases not matched to a gene: 2. Germline lookup yields CDR1 KGHSH and CDR2 LQKENI. The CDR3 extends over 13 amino acids. The CDR3 DNA sequence: TGTGCCAGCTCAAAGGACAGGGAAGAGACCCAGTACTTC. This codes for CASSKDREETQYF.

The sample holds one count of this clone. The V call is TRBV12-3 or TRBV12-4, the J call TRBJ1-5; D not certain. Trimming took off 2 bases at V and 6 bases at J, with 5 bases between the two ends. CDR3 length equals 12 residues. In nucleotides, the CDR3 is TGTGCCAGCAGTTTATATGGTCAGCCCCAGCATTTT. This translates into CASSLYGQPQHF.